This TCR beta chain originates from a study of blood T cells in healthy people across ages. General study results and limits: It was the long-lived donors that had more naive CD4+ cells and higher diversity than aged donors.

This clonotype has only a few counts. Its antigen is undetermined. Sample-barcoded 5' priming and a J-beta primer mix drove a second PCR of roughly 7 to 11 cycles. Each cDNA molecule carried a tag from a template-switch adaptor that contained 12 random nucleotides. In TCRdb, the 5' RACE reads were re-called with MiXCR into one record per CDR3 protein. The sample has hundreds of thousands of distinct CDR3 sequences, more than 25% seen once. CDR1 is SEHNR and CDR2 is FQNEAQ in the germline V gene (reference sequence). V was pared by 2 bases and J by 9 bases, with 8 bases between. CDR3 length: 13 residues.

The chain combines TRBV7-9 with TRBJ1-6; no firm D call. The receptor comes from a woman at least 80 years old in good health. The sample comprised blood. CDR3: CASSLSPGSPLHF. CDR3 in DNA: TGTGCCAGCAGCTTATCGCCGGGTTCACCCCTCCACTTT. The variable domain in full, completed from reference TRBV7-9 and TRBJ1-6, reads DTGVSQNPRHKITKRGQNVTFRCDPISEHNRLYWYRQTLGQGPEFLTYFQNEAQLEKSRLLSDRFSAERPKGSFSTLEIQRTEQGDSAMYLCASSLSPGSPLHFGNGTRLTVT.